Given below is one T cell receptor (beta chain) in context. Its specificity is not known. The length of the CDR3 is 15 residues. In germline, CDR1 is SGHAT, CDR2 FQNNGV. The trim removed 0 bases at V and 5 bases at J, leaving 5 bases unmatched. Profiling relied on immunoSEQ multiplex PCR, and the TCRdb table lists in-frame clones only, not all of them. The data show about 12,000 clones, roughly 90% seen once. The sample comes from a study of lymphopenia after photon versus proton radiotherapy. Points from the study as a whole: After the lymphocyte nadir, photon-treated repertoires showed oligoclonal expansion, especially of CD8+ Temra cells. Relative stability marked proton patients; photon patients lost diversity and naive cells. Post-nadir TCR diversity decline inversely tracked overall survival among those who died.

The sequencing here drew on peripheral blood, taken from a patient treated with proton-based radiotherapy. The receptor comes from a man in his 60s with pancreatic cancer. This rearrangement joins TRBV11-2 to TRBJ2-5, with 8 bases fitting TRBD2. CDR3 sequence (DNA): TGTGCCAGCAGCTTAGACTTCGGGAGGGGGGAGACCCAGTACTTC. Translated, it gives CASSLDFGRGETQYF.